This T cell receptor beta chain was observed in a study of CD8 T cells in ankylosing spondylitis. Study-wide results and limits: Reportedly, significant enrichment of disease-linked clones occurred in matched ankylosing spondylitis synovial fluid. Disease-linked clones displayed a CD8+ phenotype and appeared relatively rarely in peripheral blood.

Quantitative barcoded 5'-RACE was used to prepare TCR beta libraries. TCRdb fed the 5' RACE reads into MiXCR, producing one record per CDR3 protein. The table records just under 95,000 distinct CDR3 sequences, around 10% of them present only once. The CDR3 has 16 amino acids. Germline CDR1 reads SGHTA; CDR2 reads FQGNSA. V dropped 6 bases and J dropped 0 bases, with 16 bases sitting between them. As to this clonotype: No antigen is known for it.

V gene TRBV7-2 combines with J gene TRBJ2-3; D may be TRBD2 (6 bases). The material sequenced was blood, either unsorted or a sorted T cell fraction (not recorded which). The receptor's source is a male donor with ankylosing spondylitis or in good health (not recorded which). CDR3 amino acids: CASRQEGGASTDTQYF. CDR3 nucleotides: TGTGCCAGCAGACAGGAGGGCGGGGCTAGCACAGATACGCAGTATTTT.